This is a list of T cell receptor beta chains from one sample in a study of identical twins. TCRdb itself ran the 5' RACE reads through MiXCR, one entry per CDR3 protein. The sample includes approximately 1.8 million distinct CDR3 sequences, 25% to 35% seen only once; the top ten take about 0.27%. The sequenced sample consisted of cord blood. Receptor source: a newborn girl in good health. Each CDR3 is given with its conserved first and last residue. D genes are given only for firm matches. Size tells how often a clone was seen (once, few, many) or the class of an expanded clone, and some rows leave it out.

d_call clone_size j_call v_call cdr3_nt cdr3_aa
TRBD1 . TRBJ1-5 TRBV4-1 TGCGCCAGCAGCCAATTTCGACAGGGGGTCGATAGCAATCAGCCCCAGCATTTT CASSQFRQGVDSNQPQHF
TRBD1 . TRBJ1-1 TRBV24-1 TGTGCCACCAGTGGGACGGGACAGGGGAACACTGAAGCTTTCTTT CATSGTGQGNTEAFF
TRBD1 . TRBJ2-1 TRBV7-9 TGTGCCAGCAGCTTAGTAGCCTGGACAGGGAATGAGCAGTTCTTC CASSLVAWTGNEQFF
. . TRBJ2-2 TRBV15 TGTGCCACCAGCAGACTACCGTCCAGAGTCACCGGGGAGCTGTTTTTT CATSRLPSRVTGELFF
. . TRBJ2-4 TRBV20-1 TGCAGTGCTCTGGCGTATACCCTAGCGACCGGGCAGTACTTC CSALAYTLATGQYF
TRBD1 . TRBJ2-1 TRBV19 TGTGCCAGTAGTATCTCCGGGACAGGGGGGAATGAGCAGTTCTTC CASSISGTGGNEQFF
. . TRBJ2-3 TRBV27 TGTGCCAGCAGTTCTGGTAGCGGTAGCACAGATACGCAGTATTTT CASSSGSGSTDTQYF
. few TRBJ1-2 TRBV7-2 TGTGCCAGCAGCCTACCTACAGGGAGAATAAACTATGGCTACACCTTC CASSLPTGRINYGYTF
TRBD2 . TRBJ2-3 TRBV3-1 TGTGCCAGCAGCCGCGGGGGGAGGAAAGAAGATACGCAGTATTTT CASSRGGRKEDTQYF
. few TRBJ2-3 TRBV29-1 TGCAGCGTTTGGAGCACAGATACGCAGTATTTT CSVWSTDTQYF
. few TRBJ2-1 TRBV5-1 TGCGCCAGCAGCTTGGACGGCGGGCCATCCTACAATGAGCAGTTCTTC CASSLDGGPSYNEQFF
. . TRBJ2-7 TRBV20-1 TGCAGTCCCGCTGGTAGCCACTCCTACGAGCAGTACTTC CSPAGSHSYEQYF
. . TRBJ2-7 TRBV28 TGTGCCAGCAGTAGTCTACGCGGCGGGGTCTACGAGCAGTACTTC CASSSLRGGVYEQYF
. few TRBJ2-7 TRBV12-3/TRBV12-4 TGTGCCAGCTCCCGGGGACTCCCCAGTGGATTTTACGAGCAGTACTTC CASSRGLPSGFYEQYF
. . TRBJ2-1 TRBV4-1 TGCGCCAGCAGCCAAAAAACTGGAGGGGACAAGGACAATGAGCAGTTCTTC CASSQKTGGDKDNEQFF
TRBD1 few TRBJ1-2 TRBV2 TGTGCCAGCAGGGTGAGACAGGGGGACTATGGCTACACCTTC CASRVRQGDYGYTF
. many TRBJ2-3 TRBV7-8 TGTGCCAGCAGCCGAATAACAGATACGCAGTATTTT CASSRITDTQYF
. . TRBJ1-2 TRBV4-2 TGTGCCAGCAGCCAAGCCGCACAGGCGAGCTATGGCTACACCTTC CASSQAAQASYGYTF
. . TRBJ1-2 TRBV29-1 TGCAGCGTCCCGGGTGAGCCCCGGAAAAAGGTCGGCTACACCTTC CSVPGEPRKKVGYTF
. . TRBJ2-6 TRBV20-1 TGCAGTGCTAGAGGGTTTGGGGCCAACGTCCTGACTTTC CSARGFGANVLTF
. few TRBJ2-7 TRBV20-1 TGCAGTGCTACCCCGGTTGGGGGAGCCCCCTACGAGCAGTACTTC CSATPVGGAPYEQYF
TRBD1 . TRBJ2-3 TRBV20-1 TGCAGTGCAACTCCAGGGACAGGGAACACAGATACGCAGTATTTT CSATPGTGNTDTQYF
TRBD1 . TRBJ2-3 TRBV5-1 TGCGCCAGCAGCTCCGGACAGGGGGGGACTAGCACAGATACGCAGTATTTT CASSSGQGGTSTDTQYF
TRBD2 few TRBJ2-1 TRBV3-1 TGTGCCAGCAGCCAAGATAGGGGACTAGCGGCCTTCTACAATGAGCAGTTCTTC CASSQDRGLAAFYNEQFF
TRBD2 . TRBJ2-2 TRBV9 TGTGCCAGCAGCGGACAACTAGCGGGGGGGGAGCTGTTTTTT CASSGQLAGGELFF
TRBD1 . TRBJ1-5 TRBV3-1 TGTGCCAGCAGCCGCTCAGGGGGGACTAATCAGCCCCAGCATTTT CASSRSGGTNQPQHF
. . TRBJ2-3 TRBV7-9 TGTGCCAGCAGCTTAGTCCCTCTAGGCTCAGATACGCAGTATTTT CASSLVPLGSDTQYF
. few TRBJ1-2 TRBV27 TGTGCCAGCAGTAGGCTCTATGAGGGAGTTAACTATGGCTACACCTTC CASSRLYEGVNYGYTF
. few TRBJ2-3 TRBV29-1 TGCAGCGTTGCTAGGCGACTGAGCACAGATACGCAGTATTTT CSVARRLSTDTQYF
TRBD2 few TRBJ2-5 TRBV5-1 TGCGCCAGCAGCTTCCCCGGGACTAGCGTTGAGACCCAGTACTTC CASSFPGTSVETQYF
. . TRBJ1-6 TRBV20-1 TGCAGTGCTAGAGCGGGGGAGGGGACACCCCTCCACTTT CSARAGEGTPLHF
. . TRBJ1-1 TRBV20-1 TGCAGTGCTCCCCGCTCGAACACTGAAGCTTTCTTT CSAPRSNTEAFF